The T cell receptor beta chain described here comes from a study of long-term antiretroviral therapy in people with HIV. General study points: Repertoires with HIV possessed tighter CDR3 length spans than those of controls.

There are 15 residues in the CDR3. V was clipped by 1 base and J by 4 bases; unmatched bases: 2. The germline CDR1 and CDR2 sequences are WSHSY and SAAADI. This was the immunoSEQ v3.0 assay at survey level. Clones were read by immunoSEQ multiplex PCR, and TCRdb kept only the in-frame ones, dropping some. Found here are fewer than 30,000 clones, 80% to 85% of them singletons; the top ten hold about 16%. In regard to this clone: What it binds is unknown.

The clonotype originates from a young woman with HIV. V gene TRBV10-2 combines with J gene TRBJ2-1; 9 bases agree with TRBD2. The material sequenced was unsorted PBMCs, taken at the start of antiretroviral therapy, before treatment. The CDR3 region is CASSEWLAGYNEQFF. The CDR3 nucleotides are TGCGCCAGCAGTGAGTGGCTAGCGGGGTACAATGAGCAGTTCTTC.